Listed below are T cell receptor beta chains from one sample, sequenced in a study of cytomegalovirus exposure and HLA in healthy donors. TCRdb keeps only in-frame clones here, not all; method: immunoSEQ multiplex PCR. Of 200,000 to 300,000 clones listed, roughly 87% are singletons. Sequenced: PBMCs. The receptors were gathered from a woman aged 25 to 45 in good health and CMV-seronegative. The CDR3 runs from the conserved cysteine through the conserved F or W. Fields, in order: J gene, clone size, V gene, D gene, CDR3 DNA, CDR3 protein. A D gene is named only where the DNA matches it firmly. Rows may omit the clone size; those that give it use once, few, many or a size class.

J gene: TRBJ2-3
clone size: .
V gene: TRBV2
D gene: .
CDR3 DNA: TGTGCCAGCACCTGGACAGGCACAGATACGCAGTATTTT
CDR3 protein: CASTWTGTDTQYF

J gene: TRBJ2-7
clone size: .
V gene: TRBV5-6
D gene: TRBD2
CDR3 DNA: TGTGCCAGCAGCCTAGGGACTAGCGAGGACTACGAGCAGTACTTC
CDR3 protein: CASSLGTSEDYEQYF

J gene: TRBJ2-7
clone size: .
V gene: TRBV29-1
D gene: TRBD1
CDR3 DNA: TGCAGCGTTGGGGGACAGGGTGAATCCTACGAGCAGTACTTC
CDR3 protein: CSVGGQGESYEQYF

J gene: TRBJ2-7
clone size: .
V gene: TRBV7-2
D gene: TRBD1
CDR3 DNA: TGTGCCAGCAGCTCCTCAGGGGGCGCCTACTACGAGCAGTACTTC
CDR3 protein: CASSSSGGAYYEQYF

J gene: TRBJ2-2
clone size: .
V gene: TRBV11-2
D gene: .
CDR3 DNA: TGTGCCAGCTCCACTACGTTTGTCGGTAGCCGGGAGCTGTTTTTT
CDR3 protein: CASSTTFVGSRELFF

J gene: TRBJ2-1
clone size: .
V gene: TRBV7-9
D gene: TRBD1
CDR3 DNA: TGTGCCAGCAGCCTTCCCGGGACAGGAAACAATGAGCAGTTCTTC
CDR3 protein: CASSLPGTGNNEQFF

J gene: TRBJ2-2
clone size: .
V gene: TRBV28
D gene: TRBD1
CDR3 DNA: TGTGCCAGCAGTGCTAAACAGGGGGCTAACGCGAACACCGGGGAGCTGTTTTTT
CDR3 protein: CASSAKQGANANTGELFF

J gene: TRBJ1-2
clone size: .
V gene: TRBV6-6
D gene: .
CDR3 DNA: TGTGCCAGCTCCGCGGGGGCATATGGCTACACCTTC
CDR3 protein: CASSAGAYGYTF

J gene: TRBJ2-1
clone size: .
V gene: TRBV5-1
D gene: TRBD2
CDR3 DNA: TGCGCCAGCAGCTTGGTAGCGGGGGCCACCAATGAGCAGTTCTTC
CDR3 protein: CASSLVAGATNEQFF

J gene: TRBJ2-7
clone size: .
V gene: TRBV28
D gene: TRBD1
CDR3 DNA: TGTGCCAGCACTAAACAGGGGGCCTCCTACGAGCAGTACTTC
CDR3 protein: CASTKQGASYEQYF

J gene: TRBJ2-3
clone size: .
V gene: TRBV28
D gene: .
CDR3 DNA: TGTGCCAGCAGTTACGGCACAGATACGCAGTATTTT
CDR3 protein: CASSYGTDTQYF

J gene: TRBJ2-5
clone size: .
V gene: TRBV5-6
D gene: TRBD2
CDR3 DNA: TGTGCCAGCAGCTTGAGCGGGGGGTCGGGGACCCAGTACTTC
CDR3 protein: CASSLSGGSGTQYF

J gene: TRBJ2-7
clone size: .
V gene: TRBV28
D gene: .
CDR3 DNA: TGTGCCAGCAGTTTAGGACGGGGTGCCTACGAGCAGTACTTC
CDR3 protein: CASSLGRGAYEQYF

J gene: TRBJ2-2
clone size: .
V gene: TRBV4-2
D gene: .
CDR3 DNA: TGTGCCAGCAGCCAGGCGGACTGGTGGAACACCGGGGAGCTGTTTTTT
CDR3 protein: CASSQADWWNTGELFF

J gene: TRBJ2-7
clone size: few
V gene: TRBV4-1
D gene: .
CDR3 DNA: TGCGGCCGGGCGCCCTCCTACGAGCAGTACTTC
CDR3 protein: CGRAPSYEQYF

J gene: TRBJ2-6
clone size: .
V gene: TRBV11-3
D gene: .
CDR3 DNA: TGTGCCAGCAGCTTAGAGGGCAGGGTTAGGACTGGGGCCAACGTCCTGACTTTC
CDR3 protein: CASSLEGRVRTGANVLTF

J gene: TRBJ2-7
clone size: .
V gene: TRBV28
D gene: .
CDR3 DNA: TGTGCCAGCAGTTTATCCGGGGTAAGCCACGAGCAGTACTTC
CDR3 protein: CASSLSGVSHEQYF

J gene: TRBJ2-5
clone size: .
V gene: TRBV9
D gene: TRBD2
CDR3 DNA: TGTGCCAGCAGCGCTAGCGGCCAAGAGACCCAGTACTTC
CDR3 protein: CASSASGQETQYF

J gene: TRBJ2-3
clone size: .
V gene: TRBV9
D gene: TRBD2
CDR3 DNA: TGTGCCAGCAGCGTAGGGGGGGGAGGGTCTGGCACAGATACGCAGTATTTT
CDR3 protein: CASSVGGGGSGTDTQYF

J gene: TRBJ2-3
clone size: .
V gene: TRBV29-1
D gene: .
CDR3 DNA: TGCAGCGTTGAAACCGGGACAGATACGCAGTATTTT
CDR3 protein: CSVETGTDTQYF

J gene: TRBJ2-3
clone size: .
V gene: TRBV5-1
D gene: .
CDR3 DNA: TGCGCCAGCAGCTTCACAGTTAGCAGTGGTACGCAGTATTTT
CDR3 protein: CASSFTVSSGTQYF

J gene: TRBJ2-2
clone size: .
V gene: TRBV11-2
D gene: .
CDR3 DNA: TGTGCCAGCAGCTTGGCTTTTGCCGGGGAGCTGTTTTTT
CDR3 protein: CASSLAFAGELFF

J gene: TRBJ1-1
clone size: .
V gene: TRBV5-1
D gene: .
CDR3 DNA: TGCGCCAGCAGCCCCGAGGGGGGAGGCACTGAAGCTTTCTTT
CDR3 protein: CASSPEGGGTEAFF

J gene: TRBJ2-7
clone size: .
V gene: TRBV10-3
D gene: .
CDR3 DNA: TGTGCCATCAGTGAGCCCTACGGGGAGCAGTACTTC
CDR3 protein: CAISEPYGEQYF

J gene: TRBJ2-1
clone size: .
V gene: TRBV19
D gene: .
CDR3 DNA: TGTGCCAGTAGTGGGGGGATGCATGAGCAGTTCTTC
CDR3 protein: CASSGGMHEQFF

J gene: TRBJ2-7
clone size: .
V gene: TRBV5-1
D gene: TRBD1
CDR3 DNA: TGCGCCAGCAGCTTGGTCCCAACCCTAGGGGGCTACTCCTACGAGCAGTACTTC
CDR3 protein: CASSLVPTLGGYSYEQYF

J gene: TRBJ2-7
clone size: .
V gene: TRBV27
D gene: TRBD1
CDR3 DNA: TGTGCCAGCAGTCCCCGGGCAGGGGGCCCGTACGAGCAGTACTTC
CDR3 protein: CASSPRAGGPYEQYF

J gene: TRBJ2-7
clone size: few
V gene: TRBV2
D gene: TRBD1
CDR3 DNA: TGTGCCAGCAGTAGGGACAGATACGAGCAGTACTTC
CDR3 protein: CASSRDRYEQYF

J gene: TRBJ2-7
clone size: .
V gene: TRBV6-1
D gene: .
CDR3 DNA: TGTGCCAGCAGGGACGAGGGCGAGCAGTACTTC
CDR3 protein: CASRDEGEQYF

J gene: TRBJ2-7
clone size: .
V gene: TRBV13
D gene: .
CDR3 DNA: TGTGCCAGCAGCTTATCCCGCGGTGGCTACGAGCAGTACTTC
CDR3 protein: CASSLSRGGYEQYF

J gene: TRBJ2-3
clone size: few
V gene: TRBV2
D gene: TRBD1
CDR3 DNA: TGTGCCAGCCGGGGACAGTTATCTAGCACAGATACGCAGTATTTT
CDR3 protein: CASRGQLSSTDTQYF

J gene: TRBJ2-2
clone size: .
V gene: TRBV5-1
D gene: .
CDR3 DNA: TGCGCCAGCAGCTTGGAGGGCCGCACCGGGGAGCTGTTTTTT
CDR3 protein: CASSLEGRTGELFF

J gene: TRBJ2-2
clone size: .
V gene: TRBV4-3
D gene: TRBD1
CDR3 DNA: TGCGCCAGCAGCCACCAATCGGACAGGGCCACCGGGGAGCTGTTTTTT
CDR3 protein: CASSHQSDRATGELFF

J gene: TRBJ2-7
clone size: .
V gene: TRBV19
D gene: TRBD1
CDR3 DNA: TGTGCCAGTAAGGGGGACAGTGGAACCTACGAGCAGTACTTC
CDR3 protein: CASKGDSGTYEQYF

J gene: TRBJ2-7
clone size: .
V gene: TRBV18
D gene: .
CDR3 DNA: TGTGCCAGCTCACCTACGGATTCCTACGAGCAGTACTTC
CDR3 protein: CASSPTDSYEQYF

J gene: TRBJ2-7
clone size: .
V gene: TRBV28
D gene: TRBD2
CDR3 DNA: TGTGCCAGCAGCCATTGGACTAGCGGGACCTACGAGCAGTACTTC
CDR3 protein: CASSHWTSGTYEQYF

J gene: TRBJ2-7
clone size: .
V gene: TRBV11-2
D gene: TRBD1
CDR3 DNA: TGTGCCAGCAGCTCCGGGACAGCCTACGAGCAGTACTTC
CDR3 protein: CASSSGTAYEQYF

J gene: TRBJ1-1
clone size: .
V gene: TRBV29-1
D gene: TRBD1
CDR3 DNA: TGCAGCGTTGAAGAGGGACAGGGGATGGGGATTGAAGCTTTCTTT
CDR3 protein: CSVEEGQGMGIEAFF

J gene: TRBJ2-7
clone size: .
V gene: TRBV25-1
D gene: .
CDR3 DNA: TGTGCCAGAACAAGCCTAGGGGAGCAGTACTTC
CDR3 protein: CARTSLGEQYF

J gene: TRBJ2-2
clone size: .
V gene: TRBV7-3
D gene: .
CDR3 DNA: TGTGCCAGCAGCTTAGCGGGACACGAACCCGGGGAGCTGTTTTTT
CDR3 protein: CASSLAGHEPGELFF

J gene: TRBJ1-5
clone size: .
V gene: TRBV28
D gene: TRBD1
CDR3 DNA: TGTGCCAGCAGTCAGGACAGGTGGCAGGAGAGTCAGCCCCAGCATTTT
CDR3 protein: CASSQDRWQESQPQHF

J gene: TRBJ2-7
clone size: .
V gene: TRBV7-7
D gene: TRBD1
CDR3 DNA: TGTGCCAGCAGCTTAGGGGACAGTTCCTACGAGCAGTACTTC
CDR3 protein: CASSLGDSSYEQYF

J gene: TRBJ2-1
clone size: .
V gene: TRBV30
D gene: .
CDR3 DNA: TGTGCCTGGAGTATCCGAAGCTCCTACAATGAGCAGTTCTTC
CDR3 protein: CAWSIRSSYNEQFF

J gene: TRBJ2-2
clone size: few
V gene: TRBV19
D gene: TRBD1
CDR3 DNA: TGTGCCAGTAGGGAGGCAGGGGGCATCGGGGAGCTGTTTTTT
CDR3 protein: CASREAGGIGELFF

J gene: TRBJ1-4
clone size: .
V gene: TRBV4-1
D gene: .
CDR3 DNA: TGCGCCAGCAGCCAAGCTGCCAGGAAAGCGTCTAATGAAAAACTGTTTTTT
CDR3 protein: CASSQAARKASNEKLFF

J gene: TRBJ2-5
clone size: .
V gene: TRBV27
D gene: TRBD2
CDR3 DNA: TGTGCCAGCAGTACCAAGCCACTAGCGCAGCAAGAGACCCAGTACTTC
CDR3 protein: CASSTKPLAQQETQYF

J gene: TRBJ1-4
clone size: .
V gene: TRBV29-1
D gene: .
CDR3 DNA: TGCAGCGTTGTGGGGGATCGAGCGGGAAAACTGTTTTTT
CDR3 protein: CSVVGDRAGKLFF

J gene: TRBJ2-2
clone size: few
V gene: TRBV7-2
D gene: .
CDR3 DNA: TGTGCCAGCAGCACAGCGGCGACCGGGGAGCTGTTTTTT
CDR3 protein: CASSTAATGELFF

J gene: TRBJ2-5
clone size: .
V gene: TRBV7-9
D gene: .
CDR3 DNA: TGTGCCAGCAGCGGGCACGGAGAGACCCAGTACTTC
CDR3 protein: CASSGHGETQYF

J gene: TRBJ1-5
clone size: .
V gene: TRBV28
D gene: TRBD1
CDR3 DNA: TGTGCCACCCACCCGACAGGGGACGGGGATCAGCCCCAGCATTTT
CDR3 protein: CATHPTGDGDQPQHF

J gene: TRBJ2-7
clone size: once
V gene: TRBV7-2
D gene: .
CDR3 DNA: TGTGCCAGCAGCTTCGAGACTAACTCCTACGAGCAGTACTTC
CDR3 protein: CASSFETNSYEQYF

J gene: TRBJ2-5
clone size: once
V gene: TRBV5-1
D gene: .
CDR3 DNA: TGCGCCAGCAGCCAGGGGGGAGGGTCAGAGACCCAGTACTTC
CDR3 protein: CASSQGGGSETQYF